This entry lists 19 T cell receptor beta chains sequenced from one sample in a study of control samples from healthy donors and cancer patients. Only in-frame clones appear in the TCRdb table, and some are missing; sequencing was by immunoSEQ multiplex PCR. The sample lists about 250,000 clones, roughly four fifths occurring once. The source material was PBMCs. The origin of the receptors is an older woman with lung cancer.

This chain joins TRBV3-1 (or the pseudogene TRBV3-2) and TRBJ2-3; D gene ambiguous. Germline CDR1 LGHDT, CDR2 YNNKEL (reference sequence). The CDR3 contains 13 residues. Trimming cost V 3 bases and J 2 bases, with 6 bases left between them. In DNA, the CDR3 is TGTGCCAGCAGCCAGTCCCTCACAGATACGCAGTATTTT. Protein: CASSQSLTDTQYF.

The chain recombines TRBV7-3 with TRBJ2-5; tentative D call: TRBD1 (6 bases). In germline, CDR1 is SGHTA, CDR2 FQGTGA. This CDR3 spans 15 amino acids. The V end lost 2 bases, the J end lost 5 bases, and 15 bases lay between the germline ends. Here the CDR3 DNA reads TGTGCCAGCAGCTTAGGGGGCCGACGAGGGGAGACCCAGTACTTC. Translation: CASSLGGRRGETQYF.

The chain carries TRBV10-1 and TRBJ2-5; D ambiguous. Trimming pared 5 bases from V and 2 bases from J, leaving 9 bases between. The CDR3 extends over 13 amino acids. The germline V gene has CDR1 WNHNN and CDR2 SYGVQD (reference sequence). The chain's CDR3 is CASSRLPQETQYF. In nucleotides, the CDR3 is TGCGCCAGCAGTCGCCTACCTCAAGAGACCCAGTACTTC.

This chain joins TRBV6-5 and TRBJ1-1; D unclear. V lost 7 bases, J lost 5 bases, and 14 bases lay in between. This CDR3 is built from 13 residues. The germline gives CDR1 MNHEY, CDR2 SVGAGI. The CDR3 DNA reads TGTGCCAGCACCTCTCGAGGGAGGACTGAAGCTTTCTTT. It translates to CASTSRGRTEAFF.

The chain recombines TRBV4-2 with TRBJ2-5, with 9 nucleotides matching TRBD1. The germline CDR1 and CDR2 sequences are LGHNA and YNFKEQ. The junction had 3 bases not matched to a gene; V was cut back by 4 bases and J by 3 bases. The CDR3 sequence is 14 residues long. CDR3 bases: TGTGCCAGCAGCCGGCGGGACAGGGAAGAGACCCAGTACTTC. Translating gives CASSRRDREETQYF.

This clone appeared once. Different DNA sequences within this sample yield the same CDR3. J is TRBJ1-1 and V is TRBV6-5, with D uncertain. Germline CDR1 is MNHEY and CDR2 is SVGAGI. The CDR3 runs 14 residues. Trimming pared 0 bases from V and 1 base from J, leaving 6 bases between. For the CDR3, the DNA is TGTGCCAGCAGTTACTCGGGCGGGAACACTGAAGCTTTCTTT. It translates to CASSYSGGNTEAFF.

This chain connects TRBV19 to TRBJ2-5, with D perhaps matching TRBD1 or TRBD2 (5 bases each). V was trimmed by 3 bases and J by 7 bases, leaving 12 bases between them. Germline V gives CDR1 LNHDA, CDR2 SQIVND (reference sequence). This CDR3 is 13 amino acids long. In DNA, the CDR3 is TGTGCCAGTAGTATTAGAGGGGTGCCGACCCAGTACTTC. This codes for CASSIRGVPTQYF.

This rearrangement joins TRBV12-3 or TRBV12-4 to TRBJ2-5; 8 positions agree with TRBD1. The CDR3 spans 13 residues. V gave up 6 bases and J gave up 5 bases; unmatched junction bases: 5. CDR3: CASRTGVSETQYF. The CDR3 DNA sequence: TGTGCCAGCAGGACAGGGGTTTCGGAGACCCAGTACTTC.

This clone was detected only a few times. The rearrangement uses TRBV7-2 and TRBJ2-5, with D perhaps matching TRBD2 (6 bases). The germline V gene encodes CDR1 SGHTA and CDR2 FQGNSA. The V and J ends lost 7 bases and 1 base respectively, with 10 bases between them. The CDR3 has 13 amino acids. As DNA, the CDR3 is TGTGCCAGCACCCGGGGGTTCCAAGAGACCCAGTACTTC. Protein sequence: CASTRGFQETQYF. The full variable domain, with the rest looked up from reference TRBV7-2 and TRBJ2-5, is GAGVSQSPSNKVTEKGKDVELRCDPISGHTALYWYRQSLGQGLEFLIYFQGNSAPDKSGLPSDRFSAERTGGSVSTLTIQRTQQEDSAVYLCASTRGFQETQYFGPGTRLLVL.

The J gene is TRBJ1-6, the V gene TRBV6-5, with D unresolved. Germline V lookup: CDR1 MNHEY, CDR2 SVGAGI. The CDR3 is 13 amino acids. Deletions cut 2 bases from V and 7 bases from J, with 6 bases between. CDR3 coding DNA: TGTGCCAGCAGTTACGGAACCAATTCACCCCTCCACTTT. It is translated as CASSYGTNSPLHF.

This clone was found a few times. V is TRBV6-1 and J is TRBJ2-3; D unclear. CDR3 length equals 14 residues. V was cut by 2 bases and J by 5 bases, with 11 bases left in between. Germline loops: CDR1 MNHNS, CDR2 SASEGT. CDR3 amino acids: CASSESINQDTQYF. The DNA for the CDR3 is TGTGCCAGCAGTGAATCGATAAACCAAGATACGCAGTATTTT.

The CDR3: CASSLQGAGNTEAFF. For the CDR3, the DNA is TGCGCCAGCAGCCTCCAGGGGGCAGGAAACACTGAAGCTTTCTTT. V usage is TRBV4-1 and J usage is TRBJ1-1, with TRBD1 matching over 8 bases. Germline-derived CDR1 and CDR2 are MGHRA and YSYEKL. V lost 4 bases and J lost 2; bases outside the gene matches: 6. The CDR3 is 15 residues long.

The chain links TRBV11-1 to TRBJ2-1; D remains ambiguous. Germline V CDR1 and CDR2: SGHAT, FQDESV (reference sequence). The CDR3 contains 16 residues. V was pared by 1 base and J by 0 bases, with 10 bases between. The CDR3 here is CASSLERVGSYNEQFF. The CDR3 DNA is TGTGCCAGCAGCTTAGAACGGGTTGGCTCCTACAATGAGCAGTTCTTC.

This clone was counted once. The chain joins TRBV4-1 to TRBJ2-5; the match to TRBD2 covers 14 bases. The CDR3 runs 16 residues. V shed 4 bases, J shed 7 bases, and the junction held 8 bases outside the gene matches. In germline, CDR1 is MGHRA, CDR2 YSYEKL. The CDR3 reads CASSPGLAGGWGTQYF. CDR3 nucleotides: TGCGCCAGCAGCCCCGGACTAGCGGGGGGATGGGGGACCCAGTACTTC.

The V and J genes are TRBV5-1 and TRBJ1-5; perhaps TRBD1 as D (6 bases). The CDR3 is made up of 14 amino acids. With 4 bases removed from V and 3 bases from J, the gap between germline ends came to 11 bases. CDR1 SGHRS and CDR2 YFSETQ come from the germline V gene. The CDR3 loop reads CASSLGTLNQPQHF. The CDR3 bases are TGCGCCAGCAGCCTCGGGACACTCAATCAGCCCCAGCATTTT.

The chain uses TRBV6-6 and TRBJ1-1; TRBD1 might be the D (5 bases). V lost 6 bases to trimming and J lost 4 bases, with 9 bases between them. Germline V gene data show CDR1 as MNHNY and CDR2 as SVGAGI (reference sequence). The CDR3 loop spans 12 amino acids. The CDR3 nucleotides read TGTGCCAGCAGAACAGGCTCCACTGAAGCTTTCTTT. This gives the protein CASRTGSTEAFF.

This sequence joins TRBV27 and TRBJ1-5; 8 positions agree with TRBD1. Germline CDR1 reads MNHEY; CDR2 reads SMNVEV (reference sequence). The CDR3 sequence is 15 residues long. Trimming at V came to 1 base and at J to 3 bases, leaving 2 bases not matched to a gene. Here the CDR3 reads CASSLWDRNNQPQHF. CDR3 nucleotides: TGTGCCAGCAGTTTATGGGACAGGAACAATCAGCCCCAGCATTTT.

The chain combines TRBV15 with TRBJ2-7, with 8 bases matching TRBD1. J gave up 2 bases and V 3 bases, and 6 bases lay outside the gene matches. Germline CDR1 LNHNV, CDR2 YYDKDF (reference sequence). This CDR3 comprises 15 residues. The CDR3: CATSRPGQATYEQYF. CDR3 coding DNA: TGTGCCACCAGCAGGCCGGGACAGGCTACCTACGAGCAGTACTTC.

The chain joins TRBV5-1 to TRBJ2-7; tentative D call: TRBD2 (6 bases). The V end was cut by 3 bases, the J end by 7 bases, with 17 bases between. Germline values: CDR1 SGHRS, CDR2 YFSETQ. This CDR3 spans 14 amino acids. The CDR3, as DNA: TGCGCCAGCAGCTCCAACGGAGTGGAGGGGGAGCAGTACTTC. It translates to CASSSNGVEGEQYF. Complete variable domain (other parts from reference TRBV5-1 and TRBJ2-7): KAGVTQTPRYLIKTRGQQVTLSCSPISGHRSVSWYQQTPGQGLQFLFEYFSETQRNKGNFPGRFSGRQFSNSRSEMNVSTLELGDSALYLCASSSNGVEGEQYFGPGTRLTVT.